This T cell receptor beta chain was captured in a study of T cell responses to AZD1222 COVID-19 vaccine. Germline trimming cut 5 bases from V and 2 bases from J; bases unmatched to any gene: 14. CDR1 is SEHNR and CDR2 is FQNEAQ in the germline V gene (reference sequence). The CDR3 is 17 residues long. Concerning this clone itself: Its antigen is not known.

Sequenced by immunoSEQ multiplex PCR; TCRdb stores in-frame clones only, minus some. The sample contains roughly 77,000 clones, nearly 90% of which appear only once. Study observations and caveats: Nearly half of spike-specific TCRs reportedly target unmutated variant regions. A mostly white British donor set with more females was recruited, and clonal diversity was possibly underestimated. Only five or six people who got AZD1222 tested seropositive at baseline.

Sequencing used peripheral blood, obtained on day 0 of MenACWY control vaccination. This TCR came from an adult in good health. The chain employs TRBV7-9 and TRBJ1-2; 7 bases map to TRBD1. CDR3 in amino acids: CASSRSGTARTNYGYTF. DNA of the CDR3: TGTGCCAGCAGCCGTTCCGGGACAGCGAGGACAAACTATGGCTACACCTTC.